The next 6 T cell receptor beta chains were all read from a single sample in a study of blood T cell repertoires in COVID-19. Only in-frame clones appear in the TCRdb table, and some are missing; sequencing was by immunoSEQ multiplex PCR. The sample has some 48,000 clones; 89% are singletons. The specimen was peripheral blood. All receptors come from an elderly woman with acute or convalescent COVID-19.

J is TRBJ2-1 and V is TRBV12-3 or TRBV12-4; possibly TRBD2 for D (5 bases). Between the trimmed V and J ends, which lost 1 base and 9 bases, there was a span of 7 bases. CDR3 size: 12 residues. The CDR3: CASSLGGFEQFF. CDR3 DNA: TGTGCCAGCAGTTTAGGCGGGTTTGAGCAGTTCTTC.

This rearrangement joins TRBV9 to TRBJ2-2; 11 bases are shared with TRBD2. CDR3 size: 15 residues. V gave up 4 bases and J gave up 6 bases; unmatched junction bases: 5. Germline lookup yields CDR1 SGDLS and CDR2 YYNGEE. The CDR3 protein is CASSSGLAEAGELFF. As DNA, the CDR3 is TGTGCCAGCAGCTCGGGACTAGCGGAAGCCGGGGAGCTGTTTTTT.

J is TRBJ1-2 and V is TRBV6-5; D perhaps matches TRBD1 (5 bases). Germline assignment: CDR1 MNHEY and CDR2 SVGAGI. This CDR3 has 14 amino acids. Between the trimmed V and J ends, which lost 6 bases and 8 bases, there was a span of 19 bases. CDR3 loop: CASSGTVRGKGYTF. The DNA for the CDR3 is TGTGCCAGCAGCGGAACAGTAAGGGGCAAGGGCTACACCTTC.

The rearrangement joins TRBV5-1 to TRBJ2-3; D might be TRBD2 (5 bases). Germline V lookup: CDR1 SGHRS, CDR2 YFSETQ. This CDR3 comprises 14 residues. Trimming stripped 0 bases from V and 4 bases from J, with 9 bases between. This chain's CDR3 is CASSLATGSDTQYF. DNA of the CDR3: TGCGCCAGCAGCTTGGCCACGGGGTCAGATACGCAGTATTTT.

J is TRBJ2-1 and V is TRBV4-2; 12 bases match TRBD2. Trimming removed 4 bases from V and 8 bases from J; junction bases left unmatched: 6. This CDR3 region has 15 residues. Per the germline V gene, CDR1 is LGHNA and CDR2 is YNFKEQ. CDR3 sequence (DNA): TGTGCCAGCAGCCGGGCTAGCGGGGGGGCCTATGAGCAGTTCTTC. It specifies CASSRASGGAYEQFF.

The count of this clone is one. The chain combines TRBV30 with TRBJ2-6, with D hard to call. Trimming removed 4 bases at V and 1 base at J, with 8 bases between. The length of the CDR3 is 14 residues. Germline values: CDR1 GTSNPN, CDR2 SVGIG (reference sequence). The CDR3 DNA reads TGTGCCTGGACCCGGGTGTCTGGGGCCAACGTCCTGACTTTC. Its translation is CAWTRVSGANVLTF.